These 24 T cell receptor beta chains share one sample of origin, sequenced in a study of beta chain features in type 1 diabetes (dated by TCRdb to the late 2010s). The protocol used for the library was the immunoSEQ multiplex PCR assay. The High Capacity cDNA Reverse Transcription Kit was used to reverse transcribe all of the isolated RNA, meaning that expressed TCRB transcripts were what got sequenced. The immuneACCESS repertoire file appears here via TCRdb, limited to in-frame rearrangements. These files lack a portion of the clones; in checked studies, under half of the deficit traces to unresolved V genes, and the cause of the others is not known. In all, the sample holds about 220,000 clones, and 9.5% to 13% of those were seen once. The ten largest clones add up to over 1% of the sample. Sample: central memory CD4+ T cells from blood. The source of these receptors is a man between 18 and 35 years old in good health.

The CDR3 protein is CASGAGNTEAFF. The CDR3 DNA reads as TGTGCCAGCGGGGCCGGGAATACTGAAGCTTTCTTT. This chain joins TRBV27 and TRBJ1-1, with D possibly TRBD1 on 5 matching bases. V lost 8 bases and J 5 bases, leaving 12 bases between the germline ends. Per the germline V gene, CDR1 is MNHEY and CDR2 is SMNVEV (reference sequence). The CDR3 is made up of 12 amino acids.

J is TRBJ2-3 and V is TRBV30; 10 positions agree with TRBD1. Germline V CDR1 and CDR2: GTSNPN, SVGIG (reference sequence). V shed 4 bases, J shed 1 base, and the junction held 2 bases outside the gene matches. The CDR3 totals 14 residues. The CDR3 loop reads CAWTGQGGTDTQYF. The DNA of the CDR3 is TGTGCCTGGACCGGACAGGGGGGCACAGATACGCAGTATTTT.

The DNA for the CDR3 is TGCAGCGTTCGTCTCAGCGGGAGGGCCTACGAGCAGTACTTC. As protein: CSVRLSGRAYEQYF. The V call is TRBV29-1, the J call TRBJ2-7; 10 bases align to TRBD2. J was trimmed by 2 bases and V by 5 bases; bases with no gene match: 6. This CDR3 comprises 14 residues. CDR1 is SQVTM, CDR2 ANQGSEA, per germline.

CDR3 loop: CASSGSDNEQYF. For the CDR3, the DNA is TGTGCCAGCAGCGGGTCGGACAACGAGCAGTACTTC. The chain combines TRBV7-3 with TRBJ2-7; a weak D match, TRBD1 (5 bases). This CDR3 spans 12 amino acids. The germline CDR1 and CDR2 sequences are SGHTA and FQGTGA. V was cut by 5 bases and J by 5 bases, with 10 bases left in between.

The chain recombines TRBV7-2 with TRBJ2-1, with 9 bases that match TRBD2. CDR3 length: 15 residues. Germline V lookup: CDR1 SGHTA, CDR2 FQGNSA. The ends lost 2 bases at V and 6 bases at J; junction bases unmatched: 5. This CDR3 reads CASSLISGSRNEQFF. The DNA of the CDR3 is TGTGCCAGCAGCTTAATTAGCGGGAGTCGCAATGAGCAGTTCTTC. Variable domain in full (rest from reference TRBV7-2 and TRBJ2-1): GAGVSQSPSNKVTEKGKDVELRCDPISGHTALYWYRQSLGQGLEFLIYFQGNSAPDKSGLPSDRFSAERTGGSVSTLTIQRTQQEDSAVYLCASSLISGSRNEQFFGPGTRLTVL.

The V and J genes are TRBV25-1 and TRBJ2-1; 9 bases align to TRBD2. Germline assignment: CDR1 MGHDK and CDR2 SYGVNS. After removal of 2 bases from V and 9 bases from J, the junction contained 8 bases not matched to a gene. The CDR3 totals 15 residues. As DNA, the CDR3 is TGTGCCAGCAGTGAAGTTAGCGGGAGTGGTCGTGAGCAGTTCTTC. This codes for CASSEVSGSGREQFF.

This clone has more than one count but fewer than ten. This chain connects TRBV6-6 to TRBJ1-1, with TRBD1 matching 9 bases. Germline CDR1 reads MNHNY; CDR2 reads SVGAGI (reference sequence). CDR3 length: 13 amino acids. The V segment lost 9 bases and the J segment 8 bases; nucleotides outside the gene matches: 10. The CDR3 here is CASQSWDRVEAFF. The CDR3 DNA follows: TGTGCCAGTCAGTCGTGGGACAGGGTCGAAGCTTTCTTT.

The chain joins TRBV2 to TRBJ1-3; the D gene is possibly TRBD1 (6 bases). The CDR3 is made up of 11 amino acids. Germline CDR1 SNHLY, CDR2 FYNNEI. V was shortened by 2 bases and J by 10 bases, with 6 bases between the two germline ends. CDR3 coding DNA: TGTGCCAGCAGTGAACAGGGGACCATATATTTT. Amino acid sequence: CASSEQGTIYF. Supplemented by reference TRBV2 and TRBJ1-3, the full variable domain reads EPEVTQTPSHQVTQMGQEVILRCVPISNHLYFYWYRQILGQKVEFLVSFYNNEISEKSEIFDDQFSVERPDGSNFTLKIRSTKLEDSAMYFCASSEQGTIYFGEGSWLTVV.

In this sample, this clone turned up a few times. This chain uses TRBV15 with TRBJ2-7; D possibly corresponds to TRBD2 (6 bases). V shed 1 base and J shed 3 bases, with 16 bases lying between them. Germline CDR1 and CDR2: LNHNV and YYDKDF (reference sequence). The CDR3 is made up of 16 amino acids. CDR3 protein: CATSRGSVGGSYEQYF. The CDR3 DNA is TGTGCCACCAGCAGAGGATCCGTCGGGGGAAGCTACGAGCAGTACTTC.

The table lists this clone with a few counts. This chain links TRBV5-4 with TRBJ1-2; tentative D call: TRBD1 (5 bases). CDR3 length: 15 residues. Trimming removed 1 base at V and 7 bases at J, with 17 bases between. Germline CDR1 and CDR2: SGHNT and YYREEE (reference sequence). The CDR3 region has the DNA TGTGCCAGCAGCTTGCCCCGGGGCGGCGGTGGTGGCTACACCTTC. It codes for CASSLPRGGGGGYTF. The full variable domain, with the rest looked up from reference TRBV5-4 and TRBJ1-2, is ETGVTQSPTHLIKTRGQQVTLRCSSQSGHNTVSWYQQALGQGPQFIFQYYREEENGRGNFPPRFSGLQFPNYSSELNVNALELDDSALYLCASSLPRGGGGGYTFGSGTRLTVV.

In its sample, this clone was seen many times. The V call is TRBV7-2, the J call TRBJ2-7; D possibly corresponds to TRBD2 (5 bases). V was shortened by 5 bases and J by 3 bases, with 17 bases between the two germline ends. The germline gives CDR1 SGHTA, CDR2 FQGNSA. The CDR3 contains 15 residues. CDR3 protein: CASSKREGAYYEQYF. CDR3 bases: TGTGCCAGCAGCAAGCGTGAGGGAGCCTACTACGAGCAGTACTTC.

To note about this clone: At one end, the junction sequence differs from germline, possibly due to a read error. This chain joins TRBV7-9 and TRBJ2-1; 10 nucleotides match TRBD2. This CDR3 region has 14 residues. Germline assignment: CDR1 SEHNR and CDR2 FQNEAQ (reference sequence). The CDR3 region is CATSGRVTYNEQFF. The CDR3 DNA sequence: TGTGCCACCAGCGGGAGGGTTACTTACAATGAGCAGTTCTTC.

The DNA for the CDR3 is TGCGCCAGCAGCCAAACGGCAGGGTCCAAGGGAGGCTACACCTTC. This codes for CASSQTAGSKGGYTF. The rearrangement uses TRBV4-3 and TRBJ1-2; possibly TRBD1 for D (5 bases). CDR1 LGHNA and CDR2 YSLEER come from the germline V gene. Trimming removed 2 bases from V and 8 bases from J, with 18 bases in between. This CDR3 contains 15 residues.

The gene calls are TRBV28 and TRBJ2-1; 7 positions match TRBD2. CDR1 MDHEN and CDR2 SYDVKM come from the germline V gene. The CDR3 is made up of 15 amino acids. Trimming took 6 bases from V and 1 from J; bases not matched to a gene: 6. As DNA, the CDR3 is TGTGCCAGCAGGGGGGGAGGGCCTTCCTACAATGAGCAGTTCTTC. This codes for CASRGGGPSYNEQFF. Full variable domain (remainder filled in from reference TRBV28 and TRBJ2-1): DVKVTQSSRYLVKRTGEKVFLECVQDMDHENMFWYRQDPGLGLRLIYFSYDVKMKEKGDIPEGYSVSREKKERFSLILESASTNQTSMYLCASRGGGPSYNEQFFGPGTRLTVL.

The chain links TRBV18 to TRBJ1-1, with a possible D match to TRBD1 (5 bases). CDR3 length: 14 amino acids. V shed 5 bases and J shed 6 bases, with 16 bases lying between them. Germline V gives CDR1 KGHSH, CDR2 LQKENI. The CDR3 region has the DNA TGTGCCAGCTCATTGCAGGGATTAGGAGCTGAAGCTTTCTTT. It codes for CASSLQGLGAEAFF. Supplemented by reference TRBV18 and TRBJ1-1, the full variable domain reads NAGVMQNPRHLVRRRGQEARLRCSPMKGHSHVYWYRQLPEEGLKFMVYLQKENIIDESGMPKERFSAEFPKEGPSILRIQQVVRGDSAAYFCASSLQGLGAEAFFGQGTRLTVV.

CDR3: CASSPPNEKLFF. The DNA for the CDR3 is TGTGCCAGCAGTCCCCCGAATGAAAAACTGTTTTTT. This chain uses TRBV28 with TRBJ1-4, with D uncertain. The CDR3 totals 12 residues. V was clipped by 5 bases and J by 5 bases, with 6 bases between them. Germline CDR1 reads MDHEN; CDR2 reads SYDVKM.

This clone was counted a few times. This chain connects TRBV30 to TRBJ1-1, with 9 bases fitting TRBD1. This CDR3 comprises 13 residues. J lost 5 bases, V lost 5 bases, and 6 bases had no gene match. CDR1 and CDR2 from the germline V gene are GTSNPN and SVGIG (reference sequence). In DNA, the CDR3 is TGTGCCTGGGAACAGGGGGCTAGGACTGAAGCTTTCTTT. It specifies CAWEQGARTEAFF. The full variable domain, in which reference TRBV30 and TRBJ1-1 provide the parts outside the CDR3, is SQTIHQWPATLVQPVGSPLSLECTVEGTSNPNLYWYRQAAGRGLQLLFYSVGIGQISSEVPQNLSASRPQDRQFILSSKKLLLSDSGFYLCAWEQGARTEAFFGQGTRLTVV.

This clone was seen only a few times. The rearrangement uses TRBV30 and TRBJ2-7; D remains ambiguous. The CDR3 totals 12 residues. Deletions cut 1 base from V and 4 bases from J, with 8 bases between. CDR1 and CDR2 from the germline V gene are GTSNPN and SVGIG (reference sequence). CDR3 nucleotides: TGTGCCTGGAGTGAAACAGATTACGAGCAGTACTTC. It encodes CAWSETDYEQYF.

The chain recombines TRBV18 with TRBJ2-5; D possibly corresponds to TRBD1 (5 bases). V lost 3 bases to trimming and J lost 3 bases, with 11 bases between them. The CDR3 is made up of 14 amino acids. The germline gives CDR1 KGHSH, CDR2 LQKENI. CDR3 sequence (DNA): TGTGCCAGCTCACCCTCAGGCAGGGAAGAGACCCAGTACTTC. Protein sequence: CASSPSGREETQYF.

CDR3 in amino acids: CSVAFVGGEQYF. CDR3 sequence (DNA): TGCAGCGTTGCCTTCGTGGGGGGCGAGCAGTACTTC. The genes are TRBV29-1 and TRBJ2-7; tentative D call: TRBD2 (6 bases). V was cut by 4 bases and J by 6 bases, with 13 bases left in between. In germline, CDR1 is SQVTM, CDR2 ANQGSEA. The CDR3 runs to 12 residues.

The chain couples TRBV30 to TRBJ1-2; D perhaps matches TRBD1 (6 bases). V lost 2 bases to trimming and J lost 0 bases, with 16 bases between them. The CDR3 runs 16 residues. Germline assignment: CDR1 GTSNPN and CDR2 SVGIG (reference sequence). CDR3 coding DNA: TGTGCCTGGAGTCCTCTCGGACAGCCCACTAACTATGGCTACACCTTC. Its translation is CAWSPLGQPTNYGYTF.

V is TRBV2 and J is TRBJ2-1; 11 bases fit TRBD1. Germline V gene data show CDR1 as SNHLY and CDR2 as FYNNEI. The CDR3 is made up of 15 amino acids. Trimming at V came to 6 bases and at J to 1 base, leaving 2 bases not matched to a gene. In nucleotides, the CDR3 is TGTGCCAGCAGGGGGGACAGGGGGTCCTACAATGAGCAGTTCTTC. Amino acids: CASRGDRGSYNEQFF.

The chain recombines TRBV7-2 with TRBJ2-5, with 12 nucleotides matching TRBD1. After removal of 2 bases from V and 5 bases from J, the junction contained 6 bases not matched to a gene. Germline V lookup: CDR1 SGHTA, CDR2 FQGNSA. The CDR3 contains 16 residues. The CDR3 reads CASSLSGTGGLETQYF. CDR3 nucleotides: TGTGCCAGCAGCTTATCCGGGACAGGGGGCTTGGAGACCCAGTACTTC.

This clone was picked up a small number of times. The chain links TRBV5-1 to TRBJ2-1; 10 bases align to TRBD2. There are 15 residues in the CDR3. The germline V gene encodes CDR1 SGHRS and CDR2 YFSETQ. V shed 6 bases, J shed 8 bases, and the junction held 11 bases outside the gene matches. The CDR3 DNA reads as TGCGCCAGCACCCCCTTAGCGGGAGGTAGCGATGAGCAGTTCTTC. It specifies CASTPLAGGSDEQFF.